These 27 T cell receptor beta chains were sequenced from one sample in a study of blood T cell repertoires in COVID-19. Only in-frame clones appear in the TCRdb table, and some are missing; sequencing was by immunoSEQ multiplex PCR. The sample holds some 140,000 clones, roughly 80% seen once. Sequenced sample: PBMCs or T cells enriched from blood (not recorded which). These receptors all stem from a man in his fifties or sixties who had recovered from COVID-19.

This sequence joins TRBV30 and TRBJ2-3; D is undetermined. The germline gives CDR1 GTSNPN, CDR2 SVGIG (reference sequence). V was shortened by 4 bases and J by 5 bases, with 7 bases between the two germline ends. The CDR3 is made up of 11 amino acids. The CDR3 nucleotides are TGTGCCTGGACCCCGCGAGATACGCAGTATTTT. The encoded protein is CAWTPRDTQYF.

The V and J genes are TRBV7-2 and TRBJ1-2; 7 bases map to TRBD1. Losses at the gene ends were 4 bases for V and 2 bases for J; bases not matched to a gene: 7. Germline V gene lookup returns CDR1 SGHTA and CDR2 FQGNSA. The CDR3 sequence is 15 residues long. The CDR3 DNA reads as TGTGCCAGCAGCTCATACCCGACAGGGAACTATGGCTACACCTTC. It is translated as CASSSYPTGNYGYTF.

The V call is TRBV7-3, the J call TRBJ2-1; TRBD1 might be the D (5 bases). Germline V lookup: CDR1 SGHTA, CDR2 FQGTGA. The CDR3 loop spans 15 amino acids. V was clipped by 5 bases and J by 6 bases, with 17 bases between them. The CDR3 sequence: CASSQPRPGFNEQFF. The CDR3 DNA is TGTGCCAGCAGCCAACCCCGGCCAGGGTTCAATGAGCAGTTCTTC.

The chain combines TRBV9 with TRBJ1-2, with a weak D call TRBD1 (6 bases). Deletions cut 0 bases from V and 4 bases from J, with 10 bases between. The CDR3 sequence is 14 residues long. Germline V gene data show CDR1 as SGDLS and CDR2 as YYNGEE. CDR3 nucleotides: TGTGCCAGCAGCGTAGCCCAGGGGTCCTATGGCTACACCTTC. It translates to CASSVAQGSYGYTF.

The chain is built from TRBV7-2 and TRBJ1-1; TRBD1 agrees at 7 bases. J gave up 7 bases and V 0 bases, and 2 bases lay outside the gene matches. Germline CDR1 is SGHTA and CDR2 is FQGNSA. The CDR3 totals 13 residues. Here the CDR3 reads CASSLAQGGEAFF. CDR3 nucleotides: TGTGCCAGCAGCTTAGCCCAGGGGGGTGAAGCTTTCTTT. Combining the CDR3 with reference TRBV7-2 and TRBJ1-1 gives the whole variable domain GAGVSQSPSNKVTEKGKDVELRCDPISGHTALYWYRQSLGQGLEFLIYFQGNSAPDKSGLPSDRFSAERTGGSVSTLTIQRTQQEDSAVYLCASSLAQGGEAFFGQGTRLTVV.

This chain joins TRBV25-1 and TRBJ1-5, with D perhaps TRBD1 (6 bases). CDR3 length: 15 amino acids. Germline values: CDR1 MGHDK, CDR2 SYGVNS. Trimming stripped 3 bases from V and 1 base from J, with 10 bases between. This CDR3 is CASSDGGASNQPQHF. The CDR3 DNA follows: TGTGCCAGCAGTGATGGGGGGGCCAGCAATCAGCCCCAGCATTTT.

The count of this clone is one. The chain is built from TRBV3-1 (or the pseudogene TRBV3-2) and TRBJ1-5; D uncertain. CDR3 size: 14 residues. Germline CDR1 reads LGHDT; CDR2 reads YNNKEL (reference sequence). Trimming took 4 bases from V and 6 from J, leaving 13 bases between them. CDR3 residues: CASSPFEEAQPQHF. The CDR3, as DNA: TGTGCCAGCAGCCCCTTCGAGGAAGCTCAGCCCCAGCATTTT.

The rearrangement uses TRBV5-1 and TRBJ1-4, with 8 bases lining up with TRBD1. The CDR3 consists of 15 residues. Germline values: CDR1 SGHRS, CDR2 YFSETQ. V lost 4 bases, J lost 5 bases, and 7 bases stayed unmatched. The CDR3 is CASSGSTGENEKLFF. The DNA of the CDR3 is TGCGCCAGCAGCGGGTCGACAGGGGAGAATGAAAAACTGTTTTTT.

V and J are TRBV3-1 (or the pseudogene TRBV3-2) and TRBJ2-3; 12 positions match TRBD2. Germline assignment: CDR1 LGHDT and CDR2 YNNKEL (reference sequence). The CDR3 spans 16 residues. The J segment lost 2 bases and the V segment lost 5 bases, leaving 5 bases of the junction unmatched. CDR3 amino acids: CASSKTSGGNTDTQYF. The DNA for the CDR3 is TGTGCCAGCAGCAAAACTAGCGGGGGGAACACAGATACGCAGTATTTT.

This chain links TRBV19 with TRBJ2-3, with 7 nucleotides matching TRBD1. Germline V gene data show CDR1 as LNHDA and CDR2 as SQIVND (reference sequence). The junction had 11 bases not matched to a gene; V was cut back by 7 bases and J by 1 base. CDR3 length equals 16 residues. CDR3 bases: TGTGCCAGTACCATAGCGACAGGGCATCGCACAGATACGCAGTATTTT. Protein product: CASTIATGHRTDTQYF.

This clone was seen once. The gene calls are TRBV5-1 and TRBJ2-3; TRBD2 is a possible D gene (5 bases). Germline CDR1 and CDR2: SGHRS and YFSETQ. Trimming stripped 4 bases from V and 9 bases from J, with 15 bases between. CDR3 length equals 13 residues. For the CDR3, the DNA is TGCGCCAGCAGCCGGTTAACTAGTGACACGCAGTATTTT. Protein: CASSRLTSDTQYF.

This chain uses TRBV7-2 with TRBJ2-3, with TRBD2 as a possible D gene (6 bases). The CDR3 length is 14 residues. Germline CDR1 is SGHTA and CDR2 is FQGNSA. The V and J ends lost 3 bases and 0 bases respectively, with 7 bases between them. The CDR3 spells CASSLGTSTDTQYF. In nucleotides, the CDR3 is TGTGCCAGCAGCTTGGGGACTAGCACAGATACGCAGTATTTT.

J is TRBJ1-3 and V is TRBV4-3; the D is unclear. The length of the CDR3 is 13 residues. Germline lookup yields CDR1 LGHNA and CDR2 YSLEER. Trimming stripped 4 bases from V and 4 bases from J, with 8 bases between. The CDR3 sequence: CASSRGEGNTIYF. CDR3 coding DNA: TGCGCCAGCAGCCGAGGTGAGGGAAACACCATATATTTT.

V and J are TRBV19 and TRBJ2-3, with 9 bases identical to TRBD2. Germline values: CDR1 LNHDA, CDR2 SQIVND (reference sequence). The ends lost 2 bases at V and 6 bases at J; junction bases unmatched: 9. The CDR3 contains 16 residues. For the CDR3, the DNA is TGTGCCAGTAGTATATTTGTTAGCGGGGGACGTGATACGCAGTATTTT. This translates into CASSIFVSGGRDTQYF.

The rearrangement links TRBV7-3 to TRBJ2-1, with 12 nucleotides matching TRBD2. Germline V gene lookup returns CDR1 SGHTA and CDR2 FQGTGA. The V and J ends lost 4 bases and 7 bases, in that order; junction bases with no gene match: 14. The CDR3 length is 18 residues. The CDR3 nucleotides read TGTGCCAGCAGCTCCCTCGTGGGGCTAGCGGGGGGGCGGAATGAGCAGTTCTTC. It specifies CASSSLVGLAGGRNEQFF.

This chain links TRBV5-1 with TRBJ1-2, with a weak D call TRBD1 (6 bases). CDR3 length: 15 residues. The germline V gene has CDR1 SGHRS and CDR2 YFSETQ. Between the trimmed V and J ends, which lost 0 bases and 2 bases, there was a span of 11 bases. CDR3: CASSLDLGANYGYTF. CDR3 nucleotide sequence: TGCGCCAGCAGCTTGGATTTGGGGGCGAACTATGGCTACACCTTC.

The chain recombines TRBV7-2 with TRBJ2-3; 8 nucleotides line up with TRBD2. This CDR3 contains 14 residues. V lost 5 bases to trimming and J lost 5 bases; unmatched junction nucleotides: 6. Germline CDR1 is SGHTA and CDR2 is FQGNSA. The CDR3 DNA is TGTGCCAGCAGCCAACGGGGGGGTCGAGATACGCAGTATTTT. Translating it yields CASSQRGGRDTQYF.

This clone was counted a few times. This chain connects TRBV5-1 to TRBJ1-4; 11 bases map to TRBD1. The germline V gene has CDR1 SGHRS and CDR2 YFSETQ. This CDR3 spans 17 amino acids. With V trimmed by 2 bases and J by 3 bases, 6 bases remained unmatched. CDR3: CASSFGQGALANEKLFF. DNA for the CDR3: TGCGCCAGCAGCTTCGGACAGGGGGCCCTGGCTAATGAAAAACTGTTTTTT.

The chain carries TRBV3-1 (or the pseudogene TRBV3-2) and TRBJ1-3, with D unclear. CDR1 and CDR2 from the germline V gene are LGHDT and YNNKEL (reference sequence). V dropped 1 base and J dropped 3 bases, with 7 bases sitting between them. The CDR3 consists of 14 residues. For the CDR3, the DNA is TGTGCCAGCAGCCAAGTTTTCGGTGGAAACACCATATATTTT. It translates to CASSQVFGGNTIYF.

This clone has a single count. DNA of the CDR3: TGTGCCAGCAGCTTATCGGGACTAGCGGGGGGAATATCCTACAATGAGCAGTTCTTC. Amino acid sequence: CASSLSGLAGGISYNEQFF. This rearrangement joins TRBV5-8 to TRBJ2-1; 15 nucleotides match TRBD2. Trimming at V came to 2 bases and at J to 1 base, leaving 7 bases not matched to a gene. The germline V gene encodes CDR1 SGHTS and CDR2 YDEGEE. The CDR3 has 19 amino acids.

V and J are TRBV28 and TRBJ1-5; 8 bases align to TRBD1. The CDR3 runs to 16 residues. Germline CDR1 and CDR2: MDHEN and SYDVKM. V lost 5 bases to trimming and J lost 6 bases; unmatched junction nucleotides: 12. CDR3 bases: TGTGCCAGCAGTCTTGGACAGGGTTTTGCAGGTCAGCCCCAGCATTTT. Translating it yields CASSLGQGFAGQPQHF.

The rearrangement uses TRBV28 and TRBJ2-1; 11 nucleotides match TRBD2. Germline-derived CDR1 and CDR2 are MDHEN and SYDVKM. There are 15 residues in the CDR3. Trimming took 7 bases from V and 8 from J; bases not matched to a gene: 10. The CDR3 DNA follows: TGTGCCAGCAACACCATAGCGGGGGGGCGCGATGAGCAGTTCTTC. Its protein is CASNTIAGGRDEQFF.

This clone turned up a few times. Within the sample, other DNA sequences also encode this same CDR3. The chain joins TRBV27 to TRBJ1-4; D gene unclear. Germline CDR1 and CDR2: MNHEY and SMNVEV (reference sequence). The V gene lost 4 bases and the J gene lost 7 bases, with 13 bases spanning the gap. This CDR3 region has 14 residues. The CDR3 reads CASSSPGLGEKLFF. The CDR3 DNA follows: TGTGCCAGCAGTTCCCCGGGATTAGGTGAAAAACTGTTTTTT. The full variable domain, with the rest looked up from reference TRBV27 and TRBJ1-4, is EAQVTQNPRYLITVTGKKLTVTCSQNMNHEYMSWYRQDPGLGLRQIYYSMNVEVTDKGDVPEGYKVSRKEKRNFPLILESPSPNQTSLYFCASSSPGLGEKLFFGSGTQLSVL.

The chain employs TRBV19 and TRBJ2-7; a weak D match, TRBD1 (5 bases). Trimming took off 6 bases at V and 0 bases at J, with 15 bases between the two ends. This CDR3 is built from 15 residues. CDR1 and CDR2 from the germline V gene are LNHDA and SQIVND (reference sequence). The CDR3 reads CASRDGAGASYEQYF. In DNA form, the CDR3 reads TGTGCCAGTAGGGATGGGGCAGGAGCCTCCTACGAGCAGTACTTC.

The V gene is TRBV29-1, the J gene TRBJ1-4; TRBD1 matches 10 bases. The CDR3 contains 16 residues. Germline CDR1 and CDR2: SQVTM and ANQGSEA. Unmatched junction bases numbered 14, after V lost 6 bases and J lost 7 bases. CDR3 bases: TGCAGCGTAGGAACCGGGACAGGGGATGGTAGTGAAAAACTGTTTTTT. Protein: CSVGTGTGDGSEKLFF.

The chain joins TRBV3-1 (or the pseudogene TRBV3-2) to TRBJ2-5; 11 positions agree with TRBD2. Germline CDR1 is LGHDT and CDR2 is YNNKEL (reference sequence). The junction had 9 bases not matched to a gene; V was cut back by 1 base and J by 2 bases. The CDR3 loop spans 18 amino acids. The CDR3 bases are TGTGCCAGCAGCCAAGGGCTAGCGGGGGGAAAAAGGCAAGAGACCCAGTACTTC. As protein: CASSQGLAGGKRQETQYF.

The genes are TRBV28 and TRBJ1-2; D not resolved. The V and J ends lost 2 bases and 8 bases respectively, with 15 bases between them. The CDR3 is made up of 14 amino acids. Germline V CDR1 and CDR2: MDHEN, SYDVKM. Written as DNA, the CDR3 is TGTGCCAGCAGTTTACGGGCGTTGGGAGGCGGCTACACCTTC. Translated, it gives CASSLRALGGGYTF.